The 24 T cell receptor beta chains given below trace back to one sample, sequenced in a study of identifying expanded T cells in peripheral blood. Using immunoSEQ multiplex PCR, the repertoire was profiled, and TCRdb retains in-frame clones only, with some absent. The sample consists of about 100,000 clones, approximately 89% of them appearing once. The sequencing sample was made of blood. The receptor source for this set is a person aged 18 to 69 in good health.

V is TRBV28 and J is TRBJ2-1, with D possibly being TRBD2 (7 bases). Germline V gives CDR1 MDHEN, CDR2 SYDVKM. Deletions cut 3 bases from V and 5 bases from J, with 20 bases between. The CDR3 has 17 amino acids. CDR3 nucleotide sequence: TGTGCCAGCAGTTTCGGGGGGCCAGTTGGGGCCCACAATGAGCAGTTCTTC. This gives the protein CASSFGGPVGAHNEQFF.

The V gene is TRBV9, the J gene TRBJ2-7, with a tentative D call TRBD1 (6 bases). V was clipped by 4 bases and J by 1 base, with 18 bases between them. The CDR3 has 16 residues. CDR1 is SGDLS, CDR2 YYNGEE, per germline. The CDR3 DNA is TGTGCCAGCAGCCCTCAAAGGGACACTGGATCCTACGAGCAGTACTTC. Translation: CASSPQRDTGSYEQYF.

This clone was counted between two and nine times. The chain carries TRBV2 and TRBJ1-1; D unclear. Germline-derived CDR1 and CDR2 are SNHLY and FYNNEI. The CDR3 runs to 13 residues. The V and J ends lost 11 bases and 1 base respectively, with 14 bases between them. CDR3 residues: CASREHENTEAFF. The CDR3 bases are TGTGCCTCCCGCGAGCACGAGAACACTGAAGCTTTCTTT. The variable domain in full, completed from reference TRBV2 and TRBJ1-1, reads EPEVTQTPSHQVTQMGQEVILRCVPISNHLYFYWYRQILGQKVEFLVSFYNNEISEKSEIFDDQFSVERPDGSNFTLKIRSTKLEDSAMYFCASREHENTEAFFGQGTRLTVV.

V and J are TRBV7-3 and TRBJ2-7; TRBD2 might be the D (5 bases). Germline CDR1 is SGHTA and CDR2 is FQGTGA. The CDR3 has 13 residues. V lost 5 bases, J lost 5 bases, and 13 bases lay in between. CDR3 DNA sequence: TGTGCCAGCAGCCCCGGGAACTACGACGAGCAGTACTTC. It translates to CASSPGNYDEQYF.

The chain links TRBV29-1 to TRBJ2-7; TRBD1 might be the D (5 bases). CDR1 SQVTM and CDR2 ANQGSEA come from the germline V gene. The CDR3 totals 12 residues. The V and J ends lost 6 bases and 4 bases respectively, with 13 bases between them. Here the CDR3 reads CSVRTSLYEQYF. In DNA, the CDR3 is TGCAGCGTCCGGACATCCTTATACGAGCAGTACTTC.

The chain couples TRBV5-6 to TRBJ2-5; 7 bases fit TRBD2. The CDR3 has 13 amino acids. The trim removed 2 bases at V and 3 bases at J, leaving 1 base unmatched. CDR1 and CDR2 (germline): SGHDT, YYEEEE. CDR3 in amino acids: CASSFLAEETQYF. CDR3 nucleotide sequence: TGTGCCAGCAGCTTCCTAGCGGAAGAGACCCAGTACTTC.

The rearrangement uses TRBV14 and TRBJ1-2, with 7 bases aligning to TRBD1. Germline assignment: CDR1 SGHDN and CDR2 FVKESK. The CDR3 totals 19 residues. V gave up 0 bases and J gave up 4 bases; unmatched junction bases: 17. The CDR3 DNA follows: TGTGCCAGCAGCCAAGAAGTCAAGTTGAGGTCGACAGGGAGCTATGGCTACACCTTC. Translated, it gives CASSQEVKLRSTGSYGYTF.

The chain recombines TRBV30 with TRBJ1-2; D not resolved. The V and J ends lost 2 bases and 5 bases respectively, with 12 bases between them. The CDR3 has 13 amino acids. Germline-derived CDR1 and CDR2 are GTSNPN and SVGIG (reference sequence). In DNA, the CDR3 is TGTGCCTGGAGTAGCAACGGGCCGTATGGCTACACCTTC. It is translated as CAWSSNGPYGYTF.

The chain joins TRBV27 to TRBJ1-5; D is unclear. CDR1 MNHEY and CDR2 SMNVEV come from the germline V gene (reference sequence). The V gene lost 0 bases and the J gene lost 2 bases, with 8 bases spanning the gap. This CDR3 is built from 15 residues. The CDR3 sequence is CASSLSGIGNQPQHF. In DNA form, the CDR3 reads TGTGCCAGCAGTTTATCAGGGATAGGCAATCAGCCCCAGCATTTT.

There are a few counts of this clone. The rearrangement uses TRBV7-2 and TRBJ1-2; the match to TRBD1 covers 7 bases. This CDR3 has 16 residues. CDR1 SGHTA and CDR2 FQGNSA come from the germline V gene. With 4 bases clipped from V and 3 bases from J, the junction kept 11 bases outside the gene matches. CDR3 residues: CASSSKGAGTDYGYTF. CDR3 DNA: TGTGCCAGCAGCTCCAAGGGGGCCGGGACAGACTATGGCTACACCTTC.

The chain joins TRBV5-5 to TRBJ1-1; 7 bases are a match to TRBD1. Germline CDR1 SGHKS, CDR2 YYEKEE (reference sequence). The trim removed 2 bases at V and 0 bases at J, leaving 7 bases unmatched. This CDR3 has 16 residues. The CDR3 protein is CASSFFSTGMNTEAFF. CDR3 DNA sequence: TGTGCCAGCAGCTTTTTTTCGACAGGGATGAACACTGAAGCTTTCTTT.

The chain employs TRBV6-6 and TRBJ2-7; TRBD2 aligns across 9 bases. Germline CDR1 and CDR2: MNHNY and SVGAGI (reference sequence). J lost 3 bases, V lost 3 bases, and 6 bases had no gene match. This CDR3 spans 15 amino acids. CDR3 amino acids: CASSYVASGVYEQYF. The CDR3, as DNA: TGTGCCAGCAGTTATGTCGCTAGCGGGGTCTACGAGCAGTACTTC.

The V gene is TRBV5-1, the J gene TRBJ2-5, with 9 bases that match TRBD2. CDR3 size: 16 residues. CDR1 and CDR2 (germline): SGHRS, YFSETQ. After removal of 1 base from V and 5 bases from J, the junction contained 9 bases not matched to a gene. This CDR3 reads CASSLTGSGRSETQYF. The CDR3 bases are TGCGCCAGCAGCTTGACAGGTAGCGGGAGATCGGAGACCCAGTACTTC. Using reference TRBV5-1 and TRBJ2-5 for the parts outside the CDR3, the full variable domain is KAGVTQTPRYLIKTRGQQVTLSCSPISGHRSVSWYQQTPGQGLQFLFEYFSETQRNKGNFPGRFSGRQFSNSRSEMNVSTLELGDSALYLCASSLTGSGRSETQYFGPGTRLLVL.

The V call is TRBV30, the J call TRBJ1-2, with D perhaps TRBD1 (5 bases). V shed 2 bases and J shed 8 bases, with 18 bases lying between them. Germline V gives CDR1 GTSNPN, CDR2 SVGIG (reference sequence). This CDR3 has 14 amino acids. The CDR3 protein is CAWSPWDGPGGYTF. CDR3 DNA: TGTGCCTGGAGTCCCTGGGACGGTCCCGGCGGCTACACCTTC.

This clone was found once. V is TRBV5-6 and J is TRBJ1-2, with 9 bases aligning to TRBD1. Germline-derived CDR1 and CDR2 are SGHDT and YYEEEE. Trimming cost V 2 bases and J 0 bases; bases outside gene matches: 8. CDR3 length equals 17 residues. CDR3: CASSLNTGTGPNYGYTF. CDR3 sequence (DNA): TGTGCCAGCAGCTTAAACACCGGGACAGGGCCTAACTATGGCTACACCTTC.

The V gene is TRBV11-3, the J gene TRBJ2-3; 7 bases are a match to TRBD2. V shed 1 base, J shed 3 bases, and the junction held 7 bases outside the gene matches. CDR1 is SGHNT, CDR2 YENEEA, per germline. The CDR3 sequence is 16 residues long. CDR3 DNA: TGTGCCAGCAGCTTAGGGACTAGTATTAGGACAGATACGCAGTATTTT. Its protein is CASSLGTSIRTDTQYF.

The chain uses TRBV7-9 and TRBJ2-7; possibly TRBD2 for D (6 bases). V was clipped by 1 base and J by 9 bases, with 10 bases between them. Per germline, CDR1 SEHNR and CDR2 FQNEAQ (reference sequence). This CDR3 spans 12 amino acids. The CDR3 spells CASSLVKEGQYF. CDR3 DNA sequence: TGTGCCAGCAGCTTAGTCAAGGAGGGGCAGTACTTC. Full variable domain (rest looked up from reference TRBV7-9 and TRBJ2-7): DTGVSQNPRHKITKRGQNVTFRCDPISEHNRLYWYRQTLGQGPEFLTYFQNEAQLEKSRLLSDRFSAERPKGSFSTLEIQRTEQGDSAMYLCASSLVKEGQYFGPGTRLTVT.

In DNA, the CDR3 is TGTGCCAGCAGCTCCAGACAGGGGTGGGGCTACACCTTC. Encoded protein: CASSSRQGWGYTF. The gene calls are TRBV7-2 and TRBJ1-2; 8 nucleotides agree with TRBD1. The CDR3 runs to 13 residues. The V and J ends lost 4 bases and 8 bases, in that order; junction bases with no gene match: 6. CDR1 is SGHTA, CDR2 FQGNSA, per germline.

The gene calls are TRBV14 and TRBJ1-2; TRBD1 agrees at 7 bases. The CDR3 runs 13 residues. Germline-derived CDR1 and CDR2 are SGHDN and FVKESK. The ends lost 5 bases at V and 5 bases at J; junction bases unmatched: 5. The CDR3 sequence: CASSTQGRYGYTF. Here the CDR3 DNA reads TGTGCCAGCAGCACACAGGGGAGGTATGGCTACACCTTC. The whole variable domain, remainder taken from reference TRBV14 and TRBJ1-2, is EAGVTQFPSHSVIEKGQTVTLRCDPISGHDNLYWYRRVMGKEIKFLLHFVKESKQDESGMPNNRFLAERTGGTYSTLKVQPAELEDSGVYFCASSTQGRYGYTFGSGTRLTVV.

The rearrangement uses TRBV15 and TRBJ2-6; weak D call: TRBD2 (5 bases). The germline CDR1 and CDR2 sequences are LNHNV and YYDKDF (reference sequence). CDR3 length equals 15 residues. The V end was cut by 8 bases, the J end by 0 bases, with 11 bases between. CDR3 nucleotide sequence: TGTGCCACCGAGGGCTCCACCTCTGGGGCCAACGTCCTGACTTTC. It yields the protein CATEGSTSGANVLTF.

The chain carries TRBV11-2 and TRBJ2-7, with 10 bases lining up with TRBD1. Losses at the gene ends were 5 bases for V and 1 base for J; bases not matched to a gene: 2. Germline CDR1 reads SGHAT; CDR2 reads FQNNGV. The CDR3 covers 14 residues. CDR3 in amino acids: CASSKGQGSYEQYF. The CDR3 region has the DNA TGTGCCAGCAGCAAGGGACAGGGGTCCTACGAGCAGTACTTC. Full variable domain (missing parts from reference TRBV11-2 and TRBJ2-7): EAGVAQSPRYKIIEKRQSVAFWCNPISGHATLYWYQQILGQGPKLLIQFQNNGVVDDSQLPKDRFSAERLKGVDSTLKIQPAKLEDSAVYLCASSKGQGSYEQYFGPGTRLTVT.

The chain carries TRBV14 and TRBJ2-1, with D unclear. Per germline, CDR1 SGHDN and CDR2 FVKESK. The length of the CDR3 is 12 residues. V was pared by 2 bases and J by 7 bases, with 6 bases between. The CDR3 bases are TGTGCCAGCAGCCAAAATAAGAATGAGCAGTTCTTC. Protein product: CASSQNKNEQFF. Based on the CDR3 plus reference TRBV14 and TRBJ2-1, the full variable domain is EAGVTQFPSHSVIEKGQTVTLRCDPISGHDNLYWYRRVMGKEIKFLLHFVKESKQDESGMPNNRFLAERTGGTYSTLKVQPAELEDSGVYFCASSQNKNEQFFGPGTRLTVL.

V and J are TRBV10-3 and TRBJ1-1; D not certain. V lost 6 bases and J lost 3, with 8 bases in between. CDR3 length equals 12 residues. CDR1 is ENHRY and CDR2 is SYGVKD in the germline V gene. The CDR3 coding sequence is TGTGCCATCAGCCAGCGGGACACTGAAGCTTTCTTT. This encodes CAISQRDTEAFF.

V usage is TRBV7-2 and J usage is TRBJ2-1, with a weak D call TRBD2 (5 bases). Per the germline V gene, CDR1 is SGHTA and CDR2 is FQGNSA. CDR3 length equals 14 residues. Trimming took off 10 bases at V and 6 bases at J, with 19 bases between the two ends. The CDR3 nucleotides read TGTGCCACCCATGGCGCGCGGGTTGGCAATGAGCAGTTCTTC. It is translated as CATHGARVGNEQFF.